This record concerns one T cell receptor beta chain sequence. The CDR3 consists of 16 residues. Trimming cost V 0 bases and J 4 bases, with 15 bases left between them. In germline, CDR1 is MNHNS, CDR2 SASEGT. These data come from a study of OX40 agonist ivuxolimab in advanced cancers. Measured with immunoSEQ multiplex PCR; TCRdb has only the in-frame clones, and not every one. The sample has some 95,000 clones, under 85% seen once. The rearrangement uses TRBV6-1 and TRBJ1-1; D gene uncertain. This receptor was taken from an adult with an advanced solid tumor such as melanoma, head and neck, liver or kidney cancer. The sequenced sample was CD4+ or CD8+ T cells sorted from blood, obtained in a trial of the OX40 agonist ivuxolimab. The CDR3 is CASSEAHGLGSTEAFF. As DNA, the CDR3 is TGTGCCAGCAGTGAAGCGCATGGCCTGGGGAGCACTGAAGCTTTCTTT.